The clone carrying this T cell receptor beta chain was seen repeatedly, ten times or more. The data belong to a study of blood T cell repertoires in COVID-19. Study-level background: Whether acute or convalescent, the COVID-19 samples came from the United States, Italy and Spain. T cells, B-cell-depleted T cells, or PBMCs provided the cDNA or gDNA that served as material.

Per the study methods: The authors estimated nucleated cell counts from reference gene primer amplification. Sequencing was performed with immunoSEQ multiplex PCR; in TCRdb, only in-frame clones are kept and a portion is missing. That table supplies the V and J calls and clone size; D and trimming were determined from the DNA. The sample shows over 200,000 clones, more than 85% of them seen only once. Sample: peripheral blood. This clonotype was sampled from a man between 35 and 55 years old with active or convalescent COVID-19.

The CDR3 DNA is TGTGCCAGCAGCTCCGGACTAGCGGCCTACAATGAGCAGTTCTTC. Amino acids: CASSSGLAAYNEQFF. The chain couples TRBV7-9 to TRBJ2-1; TRBD2 matches at 10 bases. This CDR3 contains 15 residues. Germline loops: CDR1 SEHNR, CDR2 FQNEAQ (reference sequence). V lost 4 bases to trimming and J lost 2 bases; unmatched junction nucleotides: 2.